This passage covers 14 T cell receptor beta chains from one sample sequenced in a study of cytomegalovirus exposure and HLA in healthy donors. A multiplex PCR was run with 60 Vbeta primers and 13 Jbeta primers. Generated by immunoSEQ multiplex PCR, the TCRdb table keeps only in-frame clones and is missing some. The data show about 170,000 clones, roughly 67% seen once. The sample was PBMCs. The receptors were sampled from a woman aged 18-29 years in good health and CMV-seropositive.

A few counts support this clone. The chain couples TRBV2 to TRBJ1-4; no clear D. Germline V gene sequence: CDR1 SNHLY, CDR2 FYNNEI. Trimming removed 5 bases at V and 13 bases at J, with 23 bases between. CDR3 length: 15 residues. CDR3 nucleotide sequence: TGTGCCAGCAGTCCCCGGTGGGTCCGCAATGCGGGACTGTTTTTT. Its protein is CASSPRWVRNAGLFF.

This chain joins TRBV4-1 and TRBJ2-1; no clear D. Between the trimmed V and J ends, which lost 1 base and 5 bases, there was a span of 9 bases. CDR1 is MGHRA, CDR2 YSYEKL, per germline. The CDR3 runs to 14 residues. The CDR3, as DNA: TGCGCCAGCAGCCAAGGAGGCAGCAACAATGAGCAGTTCTTC. This translates into CASSQGGSNNEQFF.

The chain couples TRBV18 to TRBJ1-3, with 8 bases that match TRBD1. Germline V lookup: CDR1 KGHSH, CDR2 LQKENI. CDR3 size: 15 residues. Losses at the gene ends were 5 bases for V and 1 base for J; bases not matched to a gene: 4. The CDR3 here is CASSSTGDSGNTIYF. CDR3 DNA: TGTGCCAGCTCATCGACAGGGGATTCTGGAAACACCATATATTTT.

The CDR3 DNA follows: TGCGCCAGCAGCCAAGGACAGGGGACCGGGGAGCTGTTTTTT. Translation gives CASSQGQGTGELFF. The V gene is TRBV4-3, the J gene TRBJ2-2; 8 nucleotides match TRBD1. Trimming removed 1 base from V and 5 bases from J; junction bases left unmatched: 0. The CDR3 length is 14 residues. In germline, CDR1 is LGHNA, CDR2 YSLEER.

This clone has just a few counts. V usage is TRBV6-1 and J usage is TRBJ1-1, with TRBD1 as a possible D gene (6 bases). V lost 8 bases to trimming and J lost 1 base, with 11 bases between them. There are 13 residues in the CDR3. In germline, CDR1 is MNHNS, CDR2 SASEGT. In DNA, the CDR3 is TGTGCCAGCGGACAGCTTGAGAACACTGAAGCTTTCTTT. Translation: CASGQLENTEAFF.

A few counts support this clone. V usage is TRBV28 and J usage is TRBJ2-7, with D perhaps TRBD2 (6 bases). Germline CDR1 reads MDHEN; CDR2 reads SYDVKM. The CDR3 extends over 14 amino acids. The V end lost 3 bases, the J end lost 1 base, and 10 bases lay between the germline ends. CDR3 region: CASSLRGGSYEQYF. CDR3 in DNA: TGTGCCAGCAGTTTGAGAGGAGGGTCCTACGAGCAGTACTTC.

The sample holds one count of this clone. The rearrangement links TRBV6-5 to TRBJ2-1; the D is unclear. The V gene's germline CDR1 is MNHEY and CDR2 SVGAGI. CDR3 length: 13 amino acids. Trimming shortened V by 6 bases and J by 5 bases, and 11 bases separated the two germline ends. CDR3 sequence: CASRLGVNNEQFF. CDR3 coding DNA: TGTGCCAGCAGGCTTGGAGTTAACAATGAGCAGTTCTTC.

The chain employs TRBV7-6 and TRBJ2-2, with D tentatively TRBD2 (5 bases). Germline values: CDR1 SGHVS, CDR2 FNYEAQ. This CDR3 is 12 amino acids long. The V and J ends lost 3 bases and 7 bases respectively, with 6 bases between them. Here the CDR3 reads CASSFGDGELFF. The CDR3 DNA reads as TGTGCCAGCAGCTTCGGGGACGGGGAGCTGTTTTTT.

This chain links TRBV7-6 with TRBJ1-2; D uncertain. V dropped 6 bases and J dropped 4 bases, with 18 bases sitting between them. CDR3 size: 15 residues. Germline V gene sequence: CDR1 SGHVS, CDR2 FNYEAQ. CDR3 bases: TGTGCCAGCAGTGGCGGAGGTGACGGCGGCTATGGCTACACCTTC. Amino acids: CASSGGGDGGYGYTF.

V gene TRBV5-1 combines with J gene TRBJ2-7, with 7 bases fitting TRBD1. The CDR3 runs 15 residues. CDR1 and CDR2 from the germline V gene are SGHRS and YFSETQ. V shed 1 base, J shed 2 bases, and the junction held 6 bases outside the gene matches. The CDR3 nucleotides are TGCGCCAGCAGCTTGCAGGGGCAGGGGGCCTACGAGCAGTACTTC. It is translated as CASSLQGQGAYEQYF. Full variable domain (rest looked up from reference TRBV5-1 and TRBJ2-7): KAGVTQTPRYLIKTRGQQVTLSCSPISGHRSVSWYQQTPGQGLQFLFEYFSETQRNKGNFPGRFSGRQFSNSRSEMNVSTLELGDSALYLCASSLQGQGAYEQYFGPGTRLTVT.

The chain carries TRBV9 and TRBJ1-1; 8 nucleotides match TRBD1. The J segment lost 7 bases and the V segment lost 3 bases, leaving 8 bases of the junction unmatched. The CDR3 contains 14 residues. Germline values: CDR1 SGDLS, CDR2 YYNGEE. The CDR3 coding sequence is TGTGCCAGCAGCGACAGGGGGGAATTCGGTGAAGCTTTCTTT. It yields the protein CASSDRGEFGEAFF.

This chain connects TRBV4-2 to TRBJ1-4, with a tentative D call TRBD1 (5 bases). CDR3 size: 18 residues. V was trimmed by 0 bases and J by 4 bases, leaving 18 bases between them. CDR1 is LGHNA and CDR2 is YNFKEQ in the germline V gene. The CDR3 loop reads CASSQETGGTRGNEKLFF. The CDR3 nucleotides are TGTGCCAGCAGCCAAGAAACGGGGGGAACCCGGGGTAATGAAAAACTGTTTTTT.

The rearrangement uses TRBV5-1 and TRBJ1-2; 8 positions match TRBD1. This CDR3 comprises 15 residues. The trim removed 0 bases at V and 5 bases at J, leaving 6 bases unmatched. Germline V gene lookup returns CDR1 SGHRS and CDR2 YFSETQ. CDR3 nucleotide sequence: TGCGCCAGCAGCTTGGTGGGACAGGCACCTTATGGCTACACCTTC. It is translated as CASSLVGQAPYGYTF. Full variable domain (rest looked up from reference TRBV5-1 and TRBJ1-2): KAGVTQTPRYLIKTRGQQVTLSCSPISGHRSVSWYQQTPGQGLQFLFEYFSETQRNKGNFPGRFSGRQFSNSRSEMNVSTLELGDSALYLCASSLVGQAPYGYTFGSGTRLTVV.

The chain employs TRBV6-5 and TRBJ2-7, with D perhaps matching TRBD1 (6 bases). Germline loops: CDR1 MNHEY, CDR2 SVGAGI. The CDR3 contains 12 residues. Trimming shortened V by 5 bases and J by 3 bases, and 8 bases separated the two germline ends. This CDR3 is CASSAGVYEQYF. The CDR3 DNA reads TGTGCCAGCAGTGCAGGGGTCTACGAGCAGTACTTC.